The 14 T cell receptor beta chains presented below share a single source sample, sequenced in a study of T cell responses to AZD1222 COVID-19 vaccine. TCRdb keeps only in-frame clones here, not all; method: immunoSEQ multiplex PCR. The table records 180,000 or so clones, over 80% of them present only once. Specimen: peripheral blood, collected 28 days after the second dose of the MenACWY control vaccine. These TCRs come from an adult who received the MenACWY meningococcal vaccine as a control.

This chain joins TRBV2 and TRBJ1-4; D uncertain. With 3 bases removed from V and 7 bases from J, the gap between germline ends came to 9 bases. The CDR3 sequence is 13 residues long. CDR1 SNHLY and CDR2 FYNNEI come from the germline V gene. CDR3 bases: TGTGCCAGCAGTGATCAAGGAGGTGAAAAACTGTTTTTT. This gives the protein CASSDQGGEKLFF.

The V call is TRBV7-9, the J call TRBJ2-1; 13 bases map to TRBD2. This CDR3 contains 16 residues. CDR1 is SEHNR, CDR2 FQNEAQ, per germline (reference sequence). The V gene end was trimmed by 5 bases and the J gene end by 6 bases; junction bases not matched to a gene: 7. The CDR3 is CASSLRTSGGLNEQFF. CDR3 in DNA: TGTGCCAGCAGCCTACGGACTAGCGGGGGTCTCAATGAGCAGTTCTTC.

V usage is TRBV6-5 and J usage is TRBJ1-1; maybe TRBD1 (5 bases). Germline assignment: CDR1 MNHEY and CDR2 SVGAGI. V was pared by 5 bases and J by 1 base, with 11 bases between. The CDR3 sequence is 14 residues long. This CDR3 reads CASSLGGANTEAFF. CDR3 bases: TGTGCCAGCAGTCTCGGGGGAGCGAACACTGAAGCTTTCTTT.

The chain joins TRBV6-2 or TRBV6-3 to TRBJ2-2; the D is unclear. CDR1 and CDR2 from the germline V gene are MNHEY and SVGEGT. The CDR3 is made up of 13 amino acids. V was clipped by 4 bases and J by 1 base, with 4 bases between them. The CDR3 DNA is TGTGCCAGCAGTTGGGGGAACACCGGGGAGCTGTTTTTT. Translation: CASSWGNTGELFF.

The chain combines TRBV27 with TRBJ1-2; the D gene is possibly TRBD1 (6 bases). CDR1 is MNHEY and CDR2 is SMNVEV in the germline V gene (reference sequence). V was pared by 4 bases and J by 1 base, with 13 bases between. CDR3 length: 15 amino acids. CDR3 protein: CASSYRARGNYGYTF. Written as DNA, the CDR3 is TGTGCCAGCAGTTACAGGGCGAGAGGTAACTATGGCTACACCTTC.

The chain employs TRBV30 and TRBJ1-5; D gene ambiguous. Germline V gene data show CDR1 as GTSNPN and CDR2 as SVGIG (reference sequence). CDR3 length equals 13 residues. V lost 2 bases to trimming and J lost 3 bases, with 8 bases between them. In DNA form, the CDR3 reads TGTGCCTGGAGTCCAGTGCCCAATCAGCCCCAGCATTTT. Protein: CAWSPVPNQPQHF. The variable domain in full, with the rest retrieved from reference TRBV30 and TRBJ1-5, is SQTIHQWPATLVQPVGSPLSLECTVEGTSNPNLYWYRQAAGRGLQLLFYSVGIGQISSEVPQNLSASRPQDRQFILSSKKLLLSDSGFYLCAWSPVPNQPQHFGDGTRLSIL.

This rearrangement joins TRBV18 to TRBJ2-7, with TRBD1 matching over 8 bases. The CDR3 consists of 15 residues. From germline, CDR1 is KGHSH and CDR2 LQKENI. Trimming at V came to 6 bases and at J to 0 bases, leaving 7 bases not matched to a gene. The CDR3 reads CASSTKDRASYEQYF. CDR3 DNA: TGTGCCAGCTCCACCAAGGACAGGGCCTCCTACGAGCAGTACTTC.

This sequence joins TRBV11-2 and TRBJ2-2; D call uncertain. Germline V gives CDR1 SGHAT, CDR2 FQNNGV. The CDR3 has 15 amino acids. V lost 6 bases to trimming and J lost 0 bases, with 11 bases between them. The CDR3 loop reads CASRTPGTNTGELFF. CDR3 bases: TGTGCCAGCAGGACTCCTGGGACGAACACCGGGGAGCTGTTTTTT.

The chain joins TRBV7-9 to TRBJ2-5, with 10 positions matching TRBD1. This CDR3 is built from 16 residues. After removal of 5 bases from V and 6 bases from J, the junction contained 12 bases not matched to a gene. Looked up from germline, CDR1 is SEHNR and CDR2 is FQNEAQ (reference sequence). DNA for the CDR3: TGTGCCAGCAGCCCACCCCGGGACAGGGGAGAACAGACCCAGTACTTC. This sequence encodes CASSPPRDRGEQTQYF.

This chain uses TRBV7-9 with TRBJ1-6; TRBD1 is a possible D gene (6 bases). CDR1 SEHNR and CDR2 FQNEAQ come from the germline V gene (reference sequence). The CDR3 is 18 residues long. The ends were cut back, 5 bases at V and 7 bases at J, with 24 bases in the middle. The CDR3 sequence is CASSRLRDTRNHNSPLHF. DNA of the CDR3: TGTGCCAGCAGCCGACTTCGGGACACTCGAAATCACAATTCACCCCTCCACTTT.

CDR3 region: CASSLRGLNTEAFF. CDR3 nucleotide sequence: TGTGCCAGCAGCCTGAGGGGACTGAACACTGAAGCTTTCTTT. This chain uses TRBV14 with TRBJ1-1; tentative D call: TRBD1 (5 bases). Germline assignment: CDR1 SGHDN and CDR2 FVKESK. The length of the CDR3 is 14 residues. Trimming shortened V by 4 bases and J by 0 bases, and 9 bases separated the two germline ends.

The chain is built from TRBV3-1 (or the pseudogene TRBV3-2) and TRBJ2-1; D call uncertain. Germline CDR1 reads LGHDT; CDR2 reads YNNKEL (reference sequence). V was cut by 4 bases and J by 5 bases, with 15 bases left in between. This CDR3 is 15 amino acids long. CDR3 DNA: TGTGCCAGCAGCCGAAGATCTAACAGACACAATGAGCAGTTCTTC. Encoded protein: CASSRRSNRHNEQFF.

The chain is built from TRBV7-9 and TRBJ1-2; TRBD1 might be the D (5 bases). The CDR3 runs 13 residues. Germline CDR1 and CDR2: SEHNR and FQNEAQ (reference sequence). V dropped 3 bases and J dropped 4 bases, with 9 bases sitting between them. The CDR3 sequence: CASSLGTFYGYTF. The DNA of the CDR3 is TGTGCCAGCAGCTTGGGGACGTTCTATGGCTACACCTTC.

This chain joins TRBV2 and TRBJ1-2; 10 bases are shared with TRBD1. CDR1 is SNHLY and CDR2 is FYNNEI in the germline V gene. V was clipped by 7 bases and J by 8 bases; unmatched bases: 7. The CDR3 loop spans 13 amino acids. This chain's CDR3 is CASTARDRGGYTF. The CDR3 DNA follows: TGTGCCAGCACCGCCCGGGACAGGGGCGGCTACACCTTC.